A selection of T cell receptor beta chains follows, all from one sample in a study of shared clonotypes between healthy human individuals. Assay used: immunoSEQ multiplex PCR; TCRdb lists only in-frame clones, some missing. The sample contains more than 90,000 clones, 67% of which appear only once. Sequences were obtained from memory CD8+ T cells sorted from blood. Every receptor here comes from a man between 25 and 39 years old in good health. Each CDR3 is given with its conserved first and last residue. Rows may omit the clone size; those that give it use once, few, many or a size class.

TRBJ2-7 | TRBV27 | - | CASSSWEGAYEQYF
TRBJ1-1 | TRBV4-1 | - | CATSNTANTEAFF
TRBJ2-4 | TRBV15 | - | CATSRDIGTGADIQYF
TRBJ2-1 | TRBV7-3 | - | CASSLMVYNEQFF
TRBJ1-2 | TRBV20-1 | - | CSVGLPYGYTF
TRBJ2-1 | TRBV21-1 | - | CASILFEVGFYNEQFF
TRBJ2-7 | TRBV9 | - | CASSSGLEAIYEQYF
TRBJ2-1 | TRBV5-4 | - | CASSLEGDRDNEQFF
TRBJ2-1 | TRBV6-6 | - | CASSFAGGSYNEQFF
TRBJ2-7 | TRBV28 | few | CASTRTLGTYEQYF
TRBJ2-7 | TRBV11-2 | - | CAIDGQGLAEQYF
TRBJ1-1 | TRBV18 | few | CASSLGQGMNTEAFF
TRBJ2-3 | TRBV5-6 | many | CASSSTGTSGFYTDTQYF